This T cell receptor beta chain was identified during a study of T cell repertoires in cytomegalovirus infection. Notes on this clonotype: Its antigen remains unidentified. The junction departs from germline at one end; a sequencing error may be responsible.

There are 15 residues in the CDR3. CDR1 is LGHNT, CDR2 FRNRAP, per germline. TCRdb called the reads again in MiXCR, with one record for every CDR3 protein. There are 750,000 to 950,000 distinct CDR3 sequences in the sample; almost 30% occur only once, and 13% lies in the top ten. This TCR was recovered from a human donor in good health (CMV status not recorded). Some clones in this sample may be carry-over from other donors' samples. Sample: cultured CD8+ T cells from PBMCs, taken from culture after CMV antigen stimulation. The chain links TRBV12-5 to TRBJ2-1; TRBD2 matches at 9 bases. CDR3 nucleotide sequence: TGTGTTAGTGGATTAGCGGGGGCGCTGGGGGATGAGCAGTTCTTC. Amino acids: CVSGLAGALGDEQFF.